The rows below give T cell receptor beta chains drawn from one sample of a study of shared clonotypes between healthy human individuals. The protocol was immunoSEQ multiplex PCR, while the TCRdb copy is restricted to in-frame clones and leaves out a portion. This sample has over 400,000 clones, with more than 65% found just once. The sequencing input was PBMCs. Receptor source: a woman in her 40s in good health. Some clones in this sample may be carry-over from other donors' samples. Both conserved end residues are trimmed from each CDR3. Each record gives: V gene, J gene, CDR3 protein.

TRBV4-1	TRBJ1-1	ASSQFSTANTEAF
TRBV6-1	TRBJ2-5	ASSATSGETQY
TRBV5-1	TRBJ2-1	ASGSGRANNEQF
TRBV9	TRBJ1-2	ASSPHSYGYT
TRBV7-9	TRBJ2-5	ASTVAGYETQY
TRBV28	TRBJ2-3	ASSRKTAYTDTQY
TRBV10-3	TRBJ2-7	AIRQGRSSEQY
TRBV5-1	TRBJ2-7	ASSSAGTGVTYEQY
TRBV7-9	TRBJ1-2	ASSNSGQIHGYT
TRBV2	TRBJ2-5	ASSGAVRGTQY
TRBV9	TRBJ1-4	ASSSRTDSNEKLF
TRBV30	TRBJ1-2	AWSRGNYGYT
TRBV5-4	TRBJ2-2	ASSPTGSTGELF
TRBV19	TRBJ1-4	ASSRDRRYEKLF
TRBV5-8	TRBJ1-2	ASSVEGRREVEGYT
TRBV9	TRBJ2-3	ASSEAGASTDTQY
TRBV7-2	TRBJ2-7	ASSPGLVNHEQY
TRBV4-2	TRBJ2-1	ASSQDQVDEQF
TRBV28	TRBJ1-2	ASSLRDALYGYT
TRBV7-8	TRBJ1-4	ASSPYRDISEKLF
TRBV6-6	TRBJ2-7	ASSSGTDAYEQY
TRBV12-5	TRBJ2-3	ASGSGRGGGTDTQY
TRBV18	TRBJ2-1	ASSPGSSSYNEQF
TRBV5-1	TRBJ1-1	ASSLGTGVEDTEAF
TRBV28	TRBJ1-1	ASSPGGLMNTEAF
TRBV30	TRBJ2-3	AWTRRGLAEDTQY
TRBV19	TRBJ1-5	ASSMATGYSNQPQH
TRBV7-2	TRBJ2-7	ASSLPRRDRVHEQY
TRBV7-2	TRBJ1-1	ASSLSGGMNTEAF
TRBV4-1	TRBJ2-1	ASSQVLIRGPYNEQF
TRBV15	TRBJ2-2	ATSRLRSGELF
TRBV30	TRBJ2-7	AWSGLAGTSVIPEEQY
TRBV18	TRBJ2-1	ASSPYGSGRYNEQF
TRBV27	TRBJ1-5	ASRRTVYSNQPQH
TRBV27	TRBJ1-5	ASSFASNQPQH
TRBV5-4	TRBJ2-3	ASSSWTGSTDTQY
TRBV7-9	TRBJ1-4	ASRSQSTGEKLF
TRBV18	TRBJ2-1	ASSYTGRDNEQF
TRBV15	TRBJ1-2	ATSRDLPASNYGYT
TRBV11-3	TRBJ2-2	ASSSQGAGELF
TRBV2	TRBJ2-1	ASSEARTSGNEQF
TRBV7-9	TRBJ1-2	ASSLGEGYGYT
TRBV5-1	TRBJ2-7	ASSLGGYEQY
TRBV5-1	TRBJ1-1	ASSLVGQGATEAF
TRBV7-6	TRBJ2-1	ASSPTGTGYNEQF
TRBV7-8	TRBJ1-1	ASSFLGGGEAF
TRBV28	TRBJ1-2	ASSWGDRADYGYT
TRBV7-9	TRBJ2-2	ASSPPGLSNTGELF
TRBV28	TRBJ2-7	ASSRASLDEQY
TRBV10-3	TRBJ2-1	ATNRRGGKSSYNEQF
TRBV28	TRBJ2-7	ASRKTGRTYEQY
TRBV7-9	TRBJ2-2	ASSLSVGRAIGELF
TRBV18	TRBJ2-7	ASSPPSLYEQY
TRBV28	TRBJ2-7	ASSWASGSYEQY
TRBV29-1	TRBJ2-3	SVEALGTGGTDTQY